The 2 T cell receptor beta chains below all came from one sample that was sequenced in a study of cytomegalovirus exposure and HLA in healthy donors (dated by TCRdb to about 2017). The method behind the library was the immunoSEQ multiplex PCR assay. The multiplex PCR relied on a mix of 60 forward primers for TCR Vbeta segments and 13 reverse primers for TCR Jbeta segments. In its TCRdb copy, this immuneACCESS table keeps in-frame sequences only and misses some clones. Where compared with another copy, unresolved V genes explain less than half of these, and the others have no known cause. The sample table on file contains around 100,000 clones. The ten largest clones take up approximately 6.2% of the sample. The specimen was PBMCs. These receptors all come from a middle-aged man in good health and CMV-seropositive.

The chain couples TRBV5-1 to TRBJ2-1; no firm D call. Trimming removed 1 base at V and 1 base at J, with 9 bases between. This CDR3 has 15 residues. CDR1 and CDR2 from the germline V gene are SGHRS and YFSETQ. The DNA of the CDR3 is TGCGCCAGCAGCTTGTCGACACAGTCCTACAATGAGCAGTTCTTC. Encoded protein: CASSLSTQSYNEQFF.

The chain recombines TRBV5-1 with TRBJ1-2; 10 bases line up with TRBD1. The CDR3 runs 15 residues. Germline CDR1 SGHRS, CDR2 YFSETQ. V was clipped by 4 bases and J by 5 bases; unmatched bases: 8. CDR3 amino acids: CASSQETGGAYGYTF. CDR3 nucleotides: TGCGCCAGCAGCCAAGAGACAGGGGGCGCTTATGGCTACACCTTC.